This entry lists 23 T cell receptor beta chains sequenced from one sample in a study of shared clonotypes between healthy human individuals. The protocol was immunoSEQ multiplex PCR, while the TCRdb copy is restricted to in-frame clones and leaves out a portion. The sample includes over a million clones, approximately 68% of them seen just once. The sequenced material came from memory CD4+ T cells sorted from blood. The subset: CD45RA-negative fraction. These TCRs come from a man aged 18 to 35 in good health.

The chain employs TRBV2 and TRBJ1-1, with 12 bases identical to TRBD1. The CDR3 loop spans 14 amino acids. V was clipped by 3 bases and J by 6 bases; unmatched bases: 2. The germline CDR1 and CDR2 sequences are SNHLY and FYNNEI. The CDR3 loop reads CASSEGQGASEAFF. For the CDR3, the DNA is TGTGCCAGCAGTGAGGGACAGGGGGCCTCTGAAGCTTTCTTT.

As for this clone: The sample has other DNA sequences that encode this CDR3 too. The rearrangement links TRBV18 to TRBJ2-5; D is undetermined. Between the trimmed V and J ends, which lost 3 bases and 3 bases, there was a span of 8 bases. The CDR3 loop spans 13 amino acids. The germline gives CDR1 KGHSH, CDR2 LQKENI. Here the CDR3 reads CASSPGSKETQYF. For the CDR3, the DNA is TGTGCCAGCTCACCCGGGTCCAAAGAGACCCAGTACTTC.

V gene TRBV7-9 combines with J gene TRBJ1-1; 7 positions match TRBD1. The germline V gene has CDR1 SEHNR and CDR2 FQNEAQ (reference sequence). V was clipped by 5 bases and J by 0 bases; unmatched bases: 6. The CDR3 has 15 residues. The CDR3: CASSPAGQLNTEAFF. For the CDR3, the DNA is TGTGCCAGCAGCCCTGCGGGACAGTTGAACACTGAAGCTTTCTTT.

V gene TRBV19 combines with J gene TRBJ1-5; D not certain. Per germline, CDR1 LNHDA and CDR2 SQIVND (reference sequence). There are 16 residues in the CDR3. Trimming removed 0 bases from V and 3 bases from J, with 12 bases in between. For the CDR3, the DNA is TGTGCCAGTAGTATAGATCTGGACGGAATCAATCAGCCCCAGCATTTT. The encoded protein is CASSIDLDGINQPQHF.

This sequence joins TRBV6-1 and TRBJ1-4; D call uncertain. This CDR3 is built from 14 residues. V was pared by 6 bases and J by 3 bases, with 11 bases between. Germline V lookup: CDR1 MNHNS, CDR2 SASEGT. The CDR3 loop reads CASSRPVANEKLFF. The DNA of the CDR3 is TGTGCCAGCAGCCGCCCCGTGGCTAATGAAAAACTGTTTTTT.

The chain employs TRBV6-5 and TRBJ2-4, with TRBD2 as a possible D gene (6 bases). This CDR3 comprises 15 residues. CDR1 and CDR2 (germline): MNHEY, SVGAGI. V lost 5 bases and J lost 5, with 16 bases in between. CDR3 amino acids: CASSRAGSPQNIQYF. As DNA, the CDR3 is TGTGCCAGCAGTCGGGCGGGGTCGCCTCAAAACATTCAGTACTTC.

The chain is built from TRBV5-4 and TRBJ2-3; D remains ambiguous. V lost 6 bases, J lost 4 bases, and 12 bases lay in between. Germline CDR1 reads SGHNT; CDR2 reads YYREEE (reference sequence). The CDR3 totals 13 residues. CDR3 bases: TGTGCCAGCACCCTGTCCCCGTCAGATACGCAGTATTTT. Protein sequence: CASTLSPSDTQYF.

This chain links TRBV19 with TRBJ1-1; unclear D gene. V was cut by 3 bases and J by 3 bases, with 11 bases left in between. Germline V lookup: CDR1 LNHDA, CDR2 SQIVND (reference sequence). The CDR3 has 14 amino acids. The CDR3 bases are TGTGCCAGTAGTATTCAGGATGGAGACACTGAAGCTTTCTTT. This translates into CASSIQDGDTEAFF.

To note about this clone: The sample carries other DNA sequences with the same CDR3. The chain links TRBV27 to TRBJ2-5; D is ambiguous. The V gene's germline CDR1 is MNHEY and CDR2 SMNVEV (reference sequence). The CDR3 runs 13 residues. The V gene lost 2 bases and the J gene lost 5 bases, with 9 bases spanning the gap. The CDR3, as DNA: TGTGCCAGCAGTTTACGCGGACGGGAGACCCAGTACTTC. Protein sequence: CASSLRGRETQYF.

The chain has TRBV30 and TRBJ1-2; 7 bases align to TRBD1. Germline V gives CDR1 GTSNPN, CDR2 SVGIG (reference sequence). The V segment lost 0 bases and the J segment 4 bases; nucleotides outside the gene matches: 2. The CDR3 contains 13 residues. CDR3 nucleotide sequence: TGTGCCTGGAGTGTGTCAGGGGGCTATGGCTACACCTTC. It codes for CAWSVSGGYGYTF.

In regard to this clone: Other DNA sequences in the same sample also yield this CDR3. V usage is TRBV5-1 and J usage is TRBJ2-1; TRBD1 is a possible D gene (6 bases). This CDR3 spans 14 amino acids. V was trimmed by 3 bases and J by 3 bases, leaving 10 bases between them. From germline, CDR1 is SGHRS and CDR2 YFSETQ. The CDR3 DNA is TGCGCCAGCAGCTCGAGGACAGACTACAATGAGCAGTTCTTC. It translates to CASSSRTDYNEQFF. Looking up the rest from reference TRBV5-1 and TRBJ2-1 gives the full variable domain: KAGVTQTPRYLIKTRGQQVTLSCSPISGHRSVSWYQQTPGQGLQFLFEYFSETQRNKGNFPGRFSGRQFSNSRSEMNVSTLELGDSALYLCASSSRTDYNEQFFGPGTRLTVL.

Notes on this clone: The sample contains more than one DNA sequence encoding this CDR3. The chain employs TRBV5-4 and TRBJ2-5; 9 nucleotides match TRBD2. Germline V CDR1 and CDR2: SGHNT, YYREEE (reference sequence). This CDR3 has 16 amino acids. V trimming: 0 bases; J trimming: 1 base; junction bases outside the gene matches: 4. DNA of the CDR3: TGTGCCAGCAGCTTGGTCAGCGGGGGGTTCCAAGAGACCCAGTACTTC. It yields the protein CASSLVSGGFQETQYF.

The CDR3 DNA reads TGTGCCAGCAGCTCCAATACAGGGGGCTCTCAGCCCCAGCATTTT. This gives the protein CASSSNTGGSQPQHF. The V and J genes are TRBV7-2 and TRBJ1-5, with 9 bases fitting TRBD1. CDR1 is SGHTA and CDR2 is FQGNSA in the germline V gene. V dropped 4 bases and J dropped 6; count of bases not matched to a gene: 7. The CDR3 is made up of 15 amino acids.

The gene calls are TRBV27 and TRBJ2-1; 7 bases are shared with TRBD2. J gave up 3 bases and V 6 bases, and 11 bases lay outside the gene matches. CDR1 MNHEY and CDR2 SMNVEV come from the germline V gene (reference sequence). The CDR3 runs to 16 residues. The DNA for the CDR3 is TGTGCCAGCAGATTCGGGGGGAGCGGAAACTACAATGAGCAGTTCTTC. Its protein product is CASRFGGSGNYNEQFF.

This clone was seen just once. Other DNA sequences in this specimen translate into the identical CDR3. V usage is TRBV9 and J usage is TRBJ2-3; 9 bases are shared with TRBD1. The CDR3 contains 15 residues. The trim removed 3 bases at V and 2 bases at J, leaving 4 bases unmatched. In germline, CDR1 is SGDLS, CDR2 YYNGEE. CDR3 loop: CASSATGGYTDTQYF. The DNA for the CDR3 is TGTGCCAGCAGCGCCACAGGGGGCTACACAGATACGCAGTATTTT.

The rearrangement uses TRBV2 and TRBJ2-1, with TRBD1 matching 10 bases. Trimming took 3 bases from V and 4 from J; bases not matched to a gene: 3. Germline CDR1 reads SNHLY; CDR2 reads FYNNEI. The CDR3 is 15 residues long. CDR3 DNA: TGTGCCAGCAGTGATCTGGGACAGGGGTACAATGAGCAGTTCTTC. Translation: CASSDLGQGYNEQFF.

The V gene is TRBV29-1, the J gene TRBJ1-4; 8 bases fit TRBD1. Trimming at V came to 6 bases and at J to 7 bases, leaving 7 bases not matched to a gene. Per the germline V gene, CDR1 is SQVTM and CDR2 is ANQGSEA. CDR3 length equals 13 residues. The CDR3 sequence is CSVGQGKGEKLFF. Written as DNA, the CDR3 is TGCAGCGTAGGACAGGGAAAAGGTGAAAAACTGTTTTTT.

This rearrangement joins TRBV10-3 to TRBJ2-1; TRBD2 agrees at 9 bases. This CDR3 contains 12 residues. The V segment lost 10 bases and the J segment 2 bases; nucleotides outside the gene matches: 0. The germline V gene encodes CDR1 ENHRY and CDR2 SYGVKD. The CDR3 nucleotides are TGTGCCAGCGGGGGGGCCTACAATGAGCAGTTCTTC. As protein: CASGGAYNEQFF.

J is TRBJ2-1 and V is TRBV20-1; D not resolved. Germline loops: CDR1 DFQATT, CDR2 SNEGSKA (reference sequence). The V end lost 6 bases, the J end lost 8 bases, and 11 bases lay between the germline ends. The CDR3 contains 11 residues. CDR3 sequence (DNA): TGCAGTGCCCCTACTACCTATGAGCAGTTCTTC. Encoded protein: CSAPTTYEQFF.

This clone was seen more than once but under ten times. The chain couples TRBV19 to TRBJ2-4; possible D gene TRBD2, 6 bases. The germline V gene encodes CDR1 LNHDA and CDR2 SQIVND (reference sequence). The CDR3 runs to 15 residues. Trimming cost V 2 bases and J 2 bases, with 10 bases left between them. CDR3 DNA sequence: TGTGCCAGTAGTATACGGGGGACCACCAAAAACATTCAGTACTTC. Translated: CASSIRGTTKNIQYF.

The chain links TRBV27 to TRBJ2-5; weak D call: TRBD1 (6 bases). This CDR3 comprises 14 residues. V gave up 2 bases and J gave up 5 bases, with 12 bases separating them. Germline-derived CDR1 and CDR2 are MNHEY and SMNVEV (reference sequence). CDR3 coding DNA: TGTGCCAGCAGTTTAAGAGGGGGTCTCGAGACCCAGTACTTC. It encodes CASSLRGGLETQYF.

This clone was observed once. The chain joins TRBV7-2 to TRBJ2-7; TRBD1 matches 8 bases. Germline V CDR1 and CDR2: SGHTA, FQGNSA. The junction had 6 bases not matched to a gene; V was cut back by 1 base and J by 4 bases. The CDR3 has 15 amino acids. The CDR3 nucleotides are TGTGCCAGCAGCTTAGGTGGACAGGGCGATTACGAGCAGTACTTC. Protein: CASSLGGQGDYEQYF.

This CDR3 is CASSGQRNEKLFF. The CDR3 bases are TGTGCCAGCAGTGGGCAGCGTAATGAAAAACTGTTTTTT. The rearrangement links TRBV13 to TRBJ1-4; D not certain. The CDR3 totals 13 residues. The V end lost 6 bases, the J end lost 4 bases, and 9 bases lay between the germline ends. Germline-derived CDR1 and CDR2 are PRHDT and FYEKMQ (reference sequence).